The 13 T cell receptor beta chains below all came from one sample that was sequenced in a study of siplizumab effects on memory and regulatory T cells. The table came from immunoSEQ multiplex PCR; TCRdb's copy has only in-frame clones and leaves some out. This table holds 120,000 or so clones, roughly 90% found once. Sequences were obtained from CD4+ T cells sorted from blood. Receptors originate from a human donor in good health.

The chain carries TRBV23-1 and TRBJ1-2; a weak D match, TRBD1 (6 bases). TRBV23-1 is recorded as an ORF, its role being uncertain. V gave up 0 bases and J gave up 0 bases, with 29 bases separating them. CDR3 length: 22 residues. CDR3 nucleotide sequence: TGCGCCAGCAGTCAATCAAATTATAATAGGCAGGGGTTATCCCGGGCTAACTATGGCTACACCTTC. Translating gives CASSQSNYNRQGLSRANYGYTF.

This clone was seen once. This chain connects TRBV9 to TRBJ2-2, with 8 bases aligning to TRBD2. J was trimmed by 3 bases and V by 0 bases; bases with no gene match: 7. There are 17 residues in the CDR3. CDR1 SGDLS and CDR2 YYNGEE come from the germline V gene. The CDR3 sequence is CASSVGGSGVYTGELFF. CDR3 nucleotides: TGTGCCAGCAGCGTAGGAGGTAGCGGGGTTTACACCGGGGAGCTGTTTTTT.

The chain couples TRBV9 to TRBJ2-5; 8 positions agree with TRBD2. V lost 1 base to trimming and J lost 1 base; unmatched junction nucleotides: 0. CDR1 SGDLS and CDR2 YYNGEE come from the germline V gene. The CDR3 is 14 residues long. CDR3 region: CASSVSGGQETQYF. In DNA form, the CDR3 reads TGTGCCAGCAGCGTAAGCGGGGGCCAAGAGACCCAGTACTTC.

V gene TRBV7-9 combines with J gene TRBJ1-1; 7 nucleotides line up with TRBD1. This CDR3 contains 15 residues. Looked up from germline, CDR1 is SEHNR and CDR2 is FQNEAQ (reference sequence). V shed 4 bases, J shed 3 bases, and the junction held 8 bases outside the gene matches. CDR3 DNA sequence: TGTGCCAGCAGCTGGCTCCGGGACAGCCACACTGAAGCTTTCTTT. It codes for CASSWLRDSHTEAFF.

This clone came up once. The chain is built from TRBV12-5 and TRBJ1-4; 9 nucleotides line up with TRBD1. V was clipped by 10 bases and J by 7 bases; unmatched bases: 10. The CDR3 consists of 14 residues. Looked up from germline, CDR1 is LGHNT and CDR2 is FRNRAP. The CDR3 region is CATKEGQGSEKLFF. Here the CDR3 DNA reads TGTGCTACTAAAGAGGGACAGGGTAGTGAAAAACTGTTTTTT.

The chain carries TRBV5-1 and TRBJ1-2, with TRBD1 identical over 9 bases. CDR3 size: 18 residues. Per germline, CDR1 SGHRS and CDR2 YFSETQ. The V and J ends lost 0 bases and 1 base, in that order; junction bases with no gene match: 10. The CDR3 reads CASSLEPGTGTFNYGYTF. The CDR3, as DNA: TGCGCCAGCAGCTTGGAACCCGGGACAGGGACTTTTAACTATGGCTACACCTTC. Combining the CDR3 with reference TRBV5-1 and TRBJ1-2 gives the whole variable domain KAGVTQTPRYLIKTRGQQVTLSCSPISGHRSVSWYQQTPGQGLQFLFEYFSETQRNKGNFPGRFSGRQFSNSRSEMNVSTLELGDSALYLCASSLEPGTGTFNYGYTFGSGTRLTVV.

The rearrangement uses TRBV5-1 and TRBJ1-1; D unresolved. Per germline, CDR1 SGHRS and CDR2 YFSETQ. The ends were cut back, 5 bases at V and 4 bases at J, with 15 bases in the middle. CDR3 size: 14 residues. The CDR3 DNA reads as TGCGCCAGCAGTCAGACCCTAATGGGCACTGAAGCTTTCTTT. This codes for CASSQTLMGTEAFF. Drawing the rest from reference TRBV5-1 and TRBJ1-1, the complete variable domain is KAGVTQTPRYLIKTRGQQVTLSCSPISGHRSVSWYQQTPGQGLQFLFEYFSETQRNKGNFPGRFSGRQFSNSRSEMNVSTLELGDSALYLCASSQTLMGTEAFFGQGTRLTVV.

Only one count was recorded for this clone. This rearrangement joins TRBV5-6 to TRBJ1-5; D is possibly TRBD1 (5 bases). CDR1 and CDR2 from the germline V gene are SGHDT and YYEEEE. The CDR3 covers 14 residues. V was trimmed by 3 bases and J by 3 bases, leaving 10 bases between them. The CDR3: CASSYQGPNQPQHF. CDR3 sequence (DNA): TGTGCCAGCAGCTACCAGGGTCCCAATCAGCCCCAGCATTTT.

The chain couples TRBV19 to TRBJ1-1; weak D call: TRBD1 (6 bases). This CDR3 is 16 amino acids long. Germline CDR1 LNHDA, CDR2 SQIVND (reference sequence). Trimming took off 2 bases at V and 7 bases at J, with 20 bases between the two ends. The CDR3 loop is CASSISPGERWSEAFF. The CDR3 DNA sequence: TGTGCCAGTAGTATATCTCCAGGGGAGAGGTGGAGTGAAGCTTTCTTT. Full variable domain (remainder filled in from reference TRBV19 and TRBJ1-1): DGGITQSPKYLFRKEGQNVTLSCEQNLNHDAMYWYRQDPGQGLRLIYYSQIVNDFQKGDIAEGYSVSREKKESFPLTVTSAQKNPTAFYLCASSISPGERWSEAFFGQGTRLTVV.

The table lists this clone with a few counts. The chain joins TRBV5-1 to TRBJ1-4, with a possible D match to TRBD1 (5 bases). The length of the CDR3 is 14 residues. Germline V gene sequence: CDR1 SGHRS, CDR2 YFSETQ. The ends were cut back, 3 bases at V and 6 bases at J, with 12 bases in the middle. The chain's CDR3 is CASSSWGGDEKLFF. CDR3 nucleotide sequence: TGCGCCAGCAGCTCGTGGGGGGGTGATGAAAAACTGTTTTTT.

The chain uses TRBV4-1 and TRBJ2-1; 11 bases are shared with TRBD2. Looked up from germline, CDR1 is MGHRA and CDR2 is YSYEKL. The CDR3 covers 17 residues. J lost 7 bases, V lost 0 bases, and 8 bases had no gene match. The CDR3 spells CASSQDDRTSGLNEQFF. The DNA for the CDR3 is TGCGCCAGCAGCCAAGATGATAGGACTAGCGGGCTGAATGAGCAGTTCTTC.

The chain employs TRBV7-3 and TRBJ2-1, with D hard to call. The germline gives CDR1 SGHTA, CDR2 FQGTGA. The CDR3 spans 14 residues. Deletions cut 4 bases from V and 9 bases from J, with 16 bases between. This chain's CDR3 is CASSSNGHTGEQFF. CDR3 nucleotide sequence: TGTGCCAGCAGCTCTAACGGGCACACCGGTGAGCAGTTCTTC.

The CDR3 nucleotides read TGCAGCGTTGAAACCTGGATAGCGGGAGTCAATGAGCAGTTCTTC. It encodes CSVETWIAGVNEQFF. This rearrangement joins TRBV29-1 to TRBJ2-1; 9 bases agree with TRBD2. The CDR3 length is 15 residues. CDR1 and CDR2 (germline): SQVTM, ANQGSEA. J lost 6 bases, V lost 2 bases, and 8 bases had no gene match.